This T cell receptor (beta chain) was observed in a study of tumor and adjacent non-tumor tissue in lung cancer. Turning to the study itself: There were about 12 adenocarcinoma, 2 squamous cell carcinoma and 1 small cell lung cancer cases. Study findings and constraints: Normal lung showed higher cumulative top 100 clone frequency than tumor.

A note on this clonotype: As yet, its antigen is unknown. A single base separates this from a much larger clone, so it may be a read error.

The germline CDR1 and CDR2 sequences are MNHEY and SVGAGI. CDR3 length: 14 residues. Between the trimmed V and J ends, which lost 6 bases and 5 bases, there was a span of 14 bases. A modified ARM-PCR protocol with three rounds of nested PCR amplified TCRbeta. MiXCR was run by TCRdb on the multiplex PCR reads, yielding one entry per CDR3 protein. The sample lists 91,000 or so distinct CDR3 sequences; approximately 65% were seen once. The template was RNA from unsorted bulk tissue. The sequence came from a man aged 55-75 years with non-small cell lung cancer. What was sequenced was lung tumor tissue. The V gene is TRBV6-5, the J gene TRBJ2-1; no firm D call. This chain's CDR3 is CASSDRPPDNEQFF. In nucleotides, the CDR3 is TGTGCCAGCAGCGACCGGCCGCCAGACAATGAGCAGTTCTTC.